The clone carrying this TCR beta chain was counted at least ten times. Its antigen is as yet unknown. The data were taken from a study of CD8 T cells in ankylosing spondylitis. The TCR beta libraries were generated through quantitative 5'-RACE incorporating molecular barcodes. MiXCR, run by TCRdb on the 5' RACE reads, gives a single entry per CDR3 protein. In the table there are over 700,000 distinct CDR3 sequences, around 19% of which are singletons. Study-level points and caveats: Past research had described some motif variants in reactive arthritis synovial fluid and blood. Clones tied to disease were said to be significantly enriched in matched ankylosing spondylitis synovial fluid. What seemed typical of ankylosing spondylitis blood was a TCR beta motif built from about 8 highly homologous variants. In peripheral blood, disease-linked CD8+ clones occurred at relatively low frequencies.

Sequences were obtained from blood, either unsorted or a sorted T cell fraction (not recorded which). This TCR was recovered from a male donor with ankylosing spondylitis.

CDR3 loop: CATSRGGNQPQHF. In nucleotides, the CDR3 is TGTGCCACCAGCAGAGGGGGGAATCAGCCCCAGCATTTT. The rearrangement links TRBV15 to TRBJ1-5, with D possibly being TRBD1 (5 bases). Germline lookup yields CDR1 LNHNV and CDR2 YYDKDF (reference sequence). The CDR3 loop spans 13 amino acids. Between the trimmed V and J ends, which lost 1 base and 4 bases, there was a span of 5 bases.